This is a list of T cell receptor beta chains from one sample in a study of T cell changes during pregnancy in multiple sclerosis. Assay: immunoSEQ multiplex PCR; the TCRdb copy retains only in-frame clones and omits some. The table records about 44,000 clones, around 90% of them present only once. The material was CD4+ T cells from peripheral blood mononuclear cells, obtained in the first trimester of pregnancy. The origin of the receptors is a female donor with multiple sclerosis, enrolled in a pregnancy study. Both conserved end residues are part of each CDR3. Fields, in order: V gene, J gene, CDR3 protein.

TRBV28,TRBJ1-5,CATWGRLNQPQHF
TRBV6-5,TRBJ1-5,CASGHRGGNQPQHF
TRBV11-1,TRBJ2-2,CASSPPGLAGGAGELFF
TRBV7-3,TRBJ2-3,CASSLTGGRDTQYF
TRBV6-6,TRBJ2-1,CASRPSAGDEQFF
TRBV5-4,TRBJ2-3,CASSLGTSGSRFTDTQYF
TRBV7-2,TRBJ2-1,CASSLDGLAGPPYNEQFF
TRBV7-9,TRBJ2-5,CASSSKTGWVQETQYF
TRBV19,TRBJ2-1,CASSTPSGRTNNEQFF
TRBV6-6,TRBJ2-4,CASSYGNRGLDIQYF